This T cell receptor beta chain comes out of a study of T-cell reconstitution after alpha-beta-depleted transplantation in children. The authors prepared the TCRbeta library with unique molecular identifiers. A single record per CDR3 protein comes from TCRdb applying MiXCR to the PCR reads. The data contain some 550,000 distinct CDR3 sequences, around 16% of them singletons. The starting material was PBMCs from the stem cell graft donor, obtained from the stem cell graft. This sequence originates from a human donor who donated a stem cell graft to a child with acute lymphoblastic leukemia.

The CDR3 bases are TGTGCCAGCAGTGCACCGTTCGGGTCAAACACAGATACGCAGTATTTT. Its translation: CASSAPFGSNTDTQYF. The rearrangement joins TRBV2 to TRBJ2-3; the D is unclear. The length of the CDR3 is 16 residues. Germline CDR1 and CDR2: SNHLY and FYNNEI. V dropped 4 bases and J dropped 2 bases, with 16 bases sitting between them.